These T cell receptor beta chains were read from a single sample in a study of blood T cell repertoires in COVID-19. Method: immunoSEQ multiplex PCR; TCRdb's copy keeps in-frame clones and lacks some. The sample lists approximately 380,000 clones; 88% were seen once. Input material: PBMCs or T cells enriched from blood (not recorded which). The receptors were gathered from a woman under 30 who had recovered from COVID-19. CDR3s include the opening cysteine and the closing phenylalanine or tryptophan. The D gene is left open where the match is weak. Size is omitted from some rows. Given values are once, few, many or a class for expanded clones.

clone size: NA
V gene: TRBV4-1
D gene: NA
J gene: TRBJ1-5
CDR3 DNA: TGCGCCAGCAGCCAAGAGCCCAGCCACTACTATAATCAGCCCCAGCATTTT
CDR3 protein: CASSQEPSHYYNQPQHF

clone size: NA
V gene: TRBV5-1
D gene: TRBD2
J gene: TRBJ2-5
CDR3 DNA: TGCGCCAGCAATACCGGGACTAGCGAAGAGACCCAGTACTTC
CDR3 protein: CASNTGTSEETQYF

clone size: NA
V gene: TRBV4-1
D gene: NA
J gene: TRBJ1-4
CDR3 DNA: TGCGCCAGCAGCCAAGACGGTGGCAGGCCGACGTTGAAACTGTTTTTT
CDR3 protein: CASSQDGGRPTLKLFF

clone size: NA
V gene: TRBV13
D gene: NA
J gene: TRBJ1-3
CDR3 DNA: TGTGCCAGCAACCGAAGAGTTGCTGGAAACACCATATATTTT
CDR3 protein: CASNRRVAGNTIYF

clone size: NA
V gene: TRBV20-1
D gene: NA
J gene: TRBJ1-2
CDR3 DNA: TGCAGTGCTAGCTACAGCTATGGCTACACCTTC
CDR3 protein: CSASYSYGYTF

clone size: NA
V gene: TRBV11-2
D gene: NA
J gene: TRBJ2-7
CDR3 DNA: TGTGCCAGCAGCTCCCCAGGCGAGCAGTACTTC
CDR3 protein: CASSSPGEQYF

clone size: few
V gene: TRBV3-1/TRBV3-2
D gene: TRBD2
J gene: TRBJ2-3
CDR3 DNA: TGTGCCAGCAGCCCGAATCTACTAGCGGGGGCAGATACGCAGTATTTT
CDR3 protein: CASSPNLLAGADTQYF

clone size: NA
V gene: TRBV28
D gene: NA
J gene: TRBJ1-2
CDR3 DNA: TGTGCCAGCAGTCGTTCGGGGTCAGCTAACTATGGCTACACCTTC
CDR3 protein: CASSRSGSANYGYTF

clone size: NA
V gene: TRBV5-4
D gene: TRBD2
J gene: TRBJ2-7
CDR3 DNA: TGTGCCAGCAGCATTCCGACTAGCGGTGGCTACGAGCAGTACTTC
CDR3 protein: CASSIPTSGGYEQYF

clone size: once
V gene: TRBV18
D gene: NA
J gene: TRBJ1-4
CDR3 DNA: TGTGCCAGCTCACCACGCCAGGTCATTGAAAAACTGTTTTTT
CDR3 protein: CASSPRQVIEKLFF